This passage covers 5 T cell receptor beta chains from one sample sequenced in a study of cytomegalovirus exposure and HLA in healthy donors. Produced via immunoSEQ multiplex PCR; TCRdb's table is partial and in-frame only. The sample includes fewer than 60,000 clones, around 94% seen only once; the top ten take 7.8%. Material: PBMCs. These receptors all come from a woman aged 18-29 years in good health and CMV-seropositive.

The chain combines TRBV6-1 with TRBJ2-5; TRBD1 matches at 10 bases. This CDR3 has 14 amino acids. The junction had 6 bases not matched to a gene; V was cut back by 6 bases and J by 5 bases. CDR1 and CDR2 (germline): MNHNS, SASEGT. The CDR3 is CASRRQGAGETQYF. The CDR3 nucleotides are TGTGCCAGCAGACGACAGGGGGCGGGTGAGACCCAGTACTTC.

The chain joins TRBV29-1 to TRBJ2-5, with D possibly matching TRBD1 (6 bases). The CDR3 consists of 12 residues. Germline lookup yields CDR1 SQVTM and CDR2 ANQGSEA. V was trimmed by 6 bases and J by 2 bases, leaving 10 bases between them. The CDR3 bases are TGCAGCGTCCGAAGGGGGCAAGAGACCCAGTACTTC. It is translated as CSVRRGQETQYF.

This chain connects TRBV6-1 to TRBJ2-1; 11 positions agree with TRBD2. The germline V gene has CDR1 MNHNS and CDR2 SASEGT. Trimming at V came to 1 base and at J to 9 bases, leaving 11 bases not matched to a gene. This CDR3 contains 17 residues. The CDR3 coding sequence is TGTGCCAGCAGTGAAGGAAGATTAGCGGGAGGGCGAGGTGAGCAGTTCTTC. This translates into CASSEGRLAGGRGEQFF.

The chain recombines TRBV6-5 with TRBJ2-1; 8 nucleotides line up with TRBD2. Germline-derived CDR1 and CDR2 are MNHEY and SVGAGI. V shed 5 bases, J shed 4 bases, and the junction held 7 bases outside the gene matches. This CDR3 is built from 15 residues. This chain's CDR3 is CASSPRTSIYNEQFF. DNA of the CDR3: TGTGCCAGCAGTCCTCGGACTAGCATTTACAATGAGCAGTTCTTC.

This clone came up once. The V and J genes are TRBV7-9 and TRBJ2-1; 11 nucleotides align to TRBD2. CDR1 SEHNR and CDR2 FQNEAQ come from the germline V gene (reference sequence). The CDR3 extends over 15 amino acids. V was clipped by 3 bases and J by 6 bases; unmatched bases: 4. The CDR3 reads CASSLQTSGINEQFF. The CDR3, as DNA: TGTGCCAGCAGCTTGCAGACTAGCGGGATCAATGAGCAGTTCTTC.